This TCR beta chain was sequenced in a study of Tregs in tolerant kidney transplant recipients. Study outcomes and limitations: The small number of patients limits these findings pending further validation.

Libraries were prepared by immunoSEQ multiplex PCR; TCRdb keeps only in-frame clonotypes and omits some of them. This table holds around 50,000 clones, 83% found once. The CDR3 extends over 17 amino acids. A note on this clone: Its antigen remains unknown.

This receptor was obtained from a human donor in good health. Sequenced input: CD4+ T cells from blood. The chain recombines TRBV21-1 with TRBJ2-7; the D call of TRBD2 is as the table states it, not checked on the DNA. TRBV21-1 is given as a pseudogene. The CDR3, as DNA: TGTGCCAGCAGCAAAGCCGTAGCGGGAGAATGGTCCTACGAGCAGTACTTC. It encodes CASSKAVAGEWSYEQYF.